A selection of T cell receptor beta chains follows, all from one sample in a study of T cell clonotyping in hematopoietic cell transplantation. Profiled with immunoSEQ multiplex PCR; TCRdb holds only in-frame clones, not every one. This sample has about 3,500 clones, with roughly three quarters found just once. This specimen consisted of peripheral blood mononuclear cells, obtained 30 days after allogeneic stem cell transplant. The source is a male patient aged 40 to 55 who had an allogeneic stem cell transplant from an unrelated donor, so the T cells may come from the graft donor. Some clones in this sample may be carry-over from other donors' samples. Each CDR3 is given with its conserved first and last residue. Fields, in order: D gene, clone size, J gene, V gene, CDR3 DNA, CDR3 protein. The D gene is left open where the match is weak. Size values are once, few and many counts, or a class for expanded clones, and some rows have none.

d_call: -; clone_size: -; j_call: TRBJ2-7; v_call: TRBV5-1; cdr3_nt: TGCGCCAGCAGCTTGGGGTGGGACTTCGGGTACGAGCAGTACTTC; cdr3_aa: CASSLGWDFGYEQYF
d_call: TRBD1; clone_size: -; j_call: TRBJ1-1; v_call: TRBV29-1; cdr3_nt: TGCAGCGTTGAAGGCGACAGGGGGCCCCGGAACACTGAAGCTTTCTTT; cdr3_aa: CSVEGDRGPRNTEAFF
d_call: TRBD1; clone_size: few; j_call: TRBJ1-5; v_call: TRBV19; cdr3_nt: TGTGCCAGTAGTATCGCCGGGACAGGGGGCCGCAATCAGCCCCAGCATTTT; cdr3_aa: CASSIAGTGGRNQPQHF
d_call: TRBD2; clone_size: -; j_call: TRBJ2-3; v_call: TRBV5-1; cdr3_nt: TGCGCCAGCAGCTCGGTAGCGGGGCGAGATACGCAGTATTTT; cdr3_aa: CASSSVAGRDTQYF
d_call: -; clone_size: few; j_call: TRBJ1-2; v_call: TRBV5-1; cdr3_nt: TGCGCCAGCAGCTACGACAGCCTCTATGGCTACACCTTC; cdr3_aa: CASSYDSLYGYTF
d_call: -; clone_size: -; j_call: TRBJ1-5; v_call: TRBV7-2; cdr3_nt: TGTGCCAGCAGCTTTATTAATCAGCCCCAGCATTTT; cdr3_aa: CASSFINQPQHF
d_call: TRBD1; clone_size: -; j_call: TRBJ2-5; v_call: TRBV27; cdr3_nt: TGTGCCAGCAGGGGAATCAGGACAGGAGTAGAATTGTACTTC; cdr3_aa: CASRGIRTGVELYF
d_call: -; clone_size: -; j_call: TRBJ1-6; v_call: TRBV27; cdr3_nt: TGTGCCAGCAGTTTATCGTGGGGGCGAGGTTCACCCCTCCACTTT; cdr3_aa: CASSLSWGRGSPLHF
d_call: -; clone_size: -; j_call: TRBJ1-5; v_call: TRBV28; cdr3_nt: TGTGCCAGCACCCGGGGTGCCAGGGAAAGCAATCAGCCCCAGCATTTT; cdr3_aa: CASTRGARESNQPQHF
d_call: -; clone_size: -; j_call: TRBJ2-3; v_call: TRBV14; cdr3_nt: TGTGCCAGCAGCTCCCGGGGTGGCACAGATACGCAGTATTTT; cdr3_aa: CASSSRGGTDTQYF
d_call: -; clone_size: -; j_call: TRBJ1-3; v_call: TRBV28; cdr3_nt: TGTGCCAGCAGCGCCCCGACAGGCTCTGGAAACACCATATATTTT; cdr3_aa: CASSAPTGSGNTIYF
d_call: -; clone_size: once; j_call: TRBJ1-6; v_call: TRBV5-1; cdr3_nt: TGCGCCAGCAGCCCCGGGACTGGGTTCGTCGTCCTCCACTTT; cdr3_aa: CASSPGTGFVVLHF
d_call: -; clone_size: -; j_call: TRBJ2-7; v_call: TRBV30; cdr3_nt: TGTGCCTGGAGGGGAGTGGGGTGGGAGCAGTACTTC; cdr3_aa: CAWRGVGWEQYF
d_call: -; clone_size: -; j_call: TRBJ2-7; v_call: TRBV11-2; cdr3_nt: TGTGCCAGCAGCCCAGCAACAGGAATCCACGAGCAGTACTTC; cdr3_aa: CASSPATGIHEQYF
d_call: -; clone_size: -; j_call: TRBJ2-7; v_call: TRBV7-2; cdr3_nt: TGTGCCAGCAGCCAATTCGTCGGGGGAGCCTACGAGCAGTACTTC; cdr3_aa: CASSQFVGGAYEQYF
d_call: -; clone_size: -; j_call: TRBJ1-2; v_call: TRBV27; cdr3_nt: TGTGCCAGCAGTTCAGTTCCTCGTAGGGGCTACACCTTC; cdr3_aa: CASSSVPRRGYTF
d_call: -; clone_size: -; j_call: TRBJ1-1; v_call: TRBV4-2; cdr3_nt: TGTGCCAGCAGCCAAGAAACCTATCTTGAAGCTTTCTTT; cdr3_aa: CASSQETYLEAFF
d_call: -; clone_size: few; j_call: TRBJ1-6; v_call: TRBV10-3; cdr3_nt: TGTGCCATCAGTGACCCGGCCACTAGTGCGGATTCACCCCTCCACTTT; cdr3_aa: CAISDPATSADSPLHF
d_call: -; clone_size: -; j_call: TRBJ1-3; v_call: TRBV6-5; cdr3_nt: TGTGCCAGCACTACCCGGACTTCTGGAAACACCATATATTTT; cdr3_aa: CASTTRTSGNTIYF
d_call: TRBD2; clone_size: few; j_call: TRBJ2-2; v_call: TRBV9; cdr3_nt: TGTGCCAGCAGCGTAGGCGGGGGGACCGGGGAGCTGTTTTTT; cdr3_aa: CASSVGGGTGELFF
d_call: -; clone_size: -; j_call: TRBJ2-7; v_call: TRBV7-2; cdr3_nt: TGTGCCAGCCTCAGAGGGACATTCTCCTACGAGCAGTACTTC; cdr3_aa: CASLRGTFSYEQYF
d_call: -; clone_size: few; j_call: TRBJ2-4; v_call: TRBV5-4; cdr3_nt: TGTGCCAGCAGCTTCGGGACTTACTCAATTCAGTACTTC; cdr3_aa: CASSFGTYSIQYF
d_call: -; clone_size: -; j_call: TRBJ2-3; v_call: TRBV27; cdr3_nt: TGTGCCAGCAGTATAGGATTTACGCAGTATTTT; cdr3_aa: CASSIGFTQYF
d_call: TRBD1; clone_size: -; j_call: TRBJ2-2; v_call: TRBV5-1; cdr3_nt: TGCGCCAGCAGGACAGGGGCCTTCACCGGGGAGCTGTTTTTT; cdr3_aa: CASRTGAFTGELFF
d_call: -; clone_size: -; j_call: TRBJ1-1; v_call: TRBV9; cdr3_nt: TGTGCCAGCAGCGTTACGGACAGTGAAGCTTTCTTT; cdr3_aa: CASSVTDSEAFF
d_call: -; clone_size: -; j_call: TRBJ2-7; v_call: TRBV6-6; cdr3_nt: TGTGCCACCTCTGGGAGCACTATCTCCTACGAGCAGTACTTC; cdr3_aa: CATSGSTISYEQYF
d_call: TRBD2; clone_size: -; j_call: TRBJ2-1; v_call: TRBV7-9; cdr3_nt: TGTGCCAGCAACAATAAGCGGGGGGGAAACTACAATGAGCAGTTCTTC; cdr3_aa: CASNNKRGGNYNEQFF
d_call: -; clone_size: -; j_call: TRBJ1-2; v_call: TRBV6-5; cdr3_nt: TGTGCCAGCAGTCAGACAGCCCAATCTAACTATGGCTACACCTTC; cdr3_aa: CASSQTAQSNYGYTF
d_call: -; clone_size: -; j_call: TRBJ1-4; v_call: TRBV7-2; cdr3_nt: TGTGCCAGCAGCTTAGGACAGTCGGGTAATGAAAAACTGTTTTTT; cdr3_aa: CASSLGQSGNEKLFF
d_call: TRBD1; clone_size: -; j_call: TRBJ1-2; v_call: TRBV2; cdr3_nt: TGTGCCAGCAGCGGGGGGGACAGCTATGGCTACACCTTC; cdr3_aa: CASSGGDSYGYTF
d_call: -; clone_size: -; j_call: TRBJ1-4; v_call: TRBV7-6; cdr3_nt: TGTGCCAGCAGAAGCGACAGGAGTAATGAAAAACTGTTTTTT; cdr3_aa: CASRSDRSNEKLFF
d_call: -; clone_size: -; j_call: TRBJ2-7; v_call: TRBV6-5; cdr3_nt: TGTGCCAGCAGTTACTCCCCCGGGCAGAGCTCCTACGAGCAGTACTTC; cdr3_aa: CASSYSPGQSSYEQYF
d_call: -; clone_size: -; j_call: TRBJ2-7; v_call: TRBV10-3; cdr3_nt: TGTGCCATCAGTGAGTTAAGGAGTATGCAGTACTTC; cdr3_aa: CAISELRSMQYF
d_call: -; clone_size: few; j_call: TRBJ1-1; v_call: TRBV7-9; cdr3_nt: TGTGCCAGCAGCAAGAAGAACACTGAAGCTTTCTTT; cdr3_aa: CASSKKNTEAFF
d_call: TRBD1; clone_size: -; j_call: TRBJ1-2; v_call: TRBV19; cdr3_nt: TGTGCCAGTAGTCCCCGGACAGGGGGCTATGGCTACACCTTC; cdr3_aa: CASSPRTGGYGYTF
d_call: -; clone_size: -; j_call: TRBJ2-5; v_call: TRBV5-4; cdr3_nt: TGTGCCAGCAGCTTGAAGGGGGAAGAGACCCAGTACTTC; cdr3_aa: CASSLKGEETQYF
d_call: TRBD1; clone_size: -; j_call: TRBJ1-6; v_call: TRBV30; cdr3_nt: TGTGCCTGGAGTGTACGGGAAGGGGGCGTAAGATCACCCCTCCACTTT; cdr3_aa: CAWSVREGGVRSPLHF
d_call: TRBD1; clone_size: -; j_call: TRBJ1-5; v_call: TRBV28; cdr3_nt: TGTGCCAGCAGCGAAGGACACAGGGGAAATCAGCCCCAGCATTTT; cdr3_aa: CASSEGHRGNQPQHF
d_call: -; clone_size: -; j_call: TRBJ2-4; v_call: TRBV4-3; cdr3_nt: TGCGCCAGCAGCCCTCAGGTAGGGGCAAACATTCAGTACTTC; cdr3_aa: CASSPQVGANIQYF
d_call: -; clone_size: -; j_call: TRBJ2-3; v_call: TRBV29-1; cdr3_nt: TGCAGCGTTGCTGGGGGCCGCACAGATACGCAGTATTTT; cdr3_aa: CSVAGGRTDTQYF
d_call: -; clone_size: -; j_call: TRBJ1-5; v_call: TRBV28; cdr3_nt: TGTGCCAGCAGTTTATTAAATCCATGGCAGCCCCAGCATTTT; cdr3_aa: CASSLLNPWQPQHF
d_call: -; clone_size: -; j_call: TRBJ2-1; v_call: TRBV4-1; cdr3_nt: TGCGCCAGCAGCCAACATACGGGGCAGGCCAATGAGCAGTTCTTC; cdr3_aa: CASSQHTGQANEQFF
d_call: -; clone_size: -; j_call: TRBJ1-2; v_call: TRBV30; cdr3_nt: TGTGCCTGGACCCATCTTGGATATGGCTACACCTTC; cdr3_aa: CAWTHLGYGYTF
d_call: -; clone_size: -; j_call: TRBJ2-7; v_call: TRBV5-4; cdr3_nt: TGTGCCAGCAGCTTATCTCTTGGCCGGACCTACGAGCAGTACTTC; cdr3_aa: CASSLSLGRTYEQYF
d_call: TRBD1; clone_size: -; j_call: TRBJ1-3; v_call: TRBV27; cdr3_nt: TGTGCCAGCCGAACTACAGGGGTATCCTCTGGAAACACCATATATTTT; cdr3_aa: CASRTTGVSSGNTIYF
d_call: TRBD1; clone_size: -; j_call: TRBJ1-4; v_call: TRBV28; cdr3_nt: TGTGCCAGCAGTCCGGACCGGACAGGGCCGCCCCACTATAATGAAAAACTGTTTTTT; cdr3_aa: CASSPDRTGPPHYNEKLFF
d_call: TRBD1; clone_size: -; j_call: TRBJ1-5; v_call: TRBV28; cdr3_nt: TGTGCCAGCAGTTTATTCTTCGGACAGGATCAGCCCCAGCATTTT; cdr3_aa: CASSLFFGQDQPQHF
d_call: -; clone_size: -; j_call: TRBJ2-6; v_call: TRBV7-2; cdr3_nt: TGTGCCAGCAACACCATCGGGGCAAGGGAGTCTGGGGCCAACGTCCTGACTTTC; cdr3_aa: CASNTIGARESGANVLTF
d_call: TRBD1; clone_size: -; j_call: TRBJ1-5; v_call: TRBV27; cdr3_nt: TGTGCCAGCAGGGACCAGGGGGCTTCGGGCAATCAGCCCCAGCATTTT; cdr3_aa: CASRDQGASGNQPQHF
d_call: -; clone_size: -; j_call: TRBJ1-2; v_call: TRBV4-3; cdr3_nt: TGCGCCAGCAGCCAAGATCGAGGGGGTCTCCGGTTTGGCTACACCTTC; cdr3_aa: CASSQDRGGLRFGYTF
d_call: -; clone_size: -; j_call: TRBJ2-5; v_call: TRBV4-2; cdr3_nt: TGTGCCAGCAGCCCAAAAGGGGTCCAAGAGACCCAGTACTTC; cdr3_aa: CASSPKGVQETQYF
d_call: -; clone_size: -; j_call: TRBJ1-5; v_call: TRBV28; cdr3_nt: TGTGCCAGCAGCTTCCTAGGGGCCCATCAGCCCCAGCATTTT; cdr3_aa: CASSFLGAHQPQHF
d_call: -; clone_size: few; j_call: TRBJ2-6; v_call: TRBV29-1; cdr3_nt: TGCAGCACAAGAGAGGCTGGGGCCAACGTCCTGACTTTC; cdr3_aa: CSTREAGANVLTF
d_call: -; clone_size: -; j_call: TRBJ2-1; v_call: TRBV11-2; cdr3_nt: TGTGCCAGCAGCTTAGCTCCGGGTCTAGGCTCCTACAATGAGCAGTTCTTC; cdr3_aa: CASSLAPGLGSYNEQFF
d_call: TRBD2; clone_size: -; j_call: TRBJ2-5; v_call: TRBV5-1; cdr3_nt: TGCGCCAGCAGCTTGGAAATGGGACTAGCGGGGGGGCCGGTTGAGACCCAGTACTTC; cdr3_aa: CASSLEMGLAGGPVETQYF
d_call: -; clone_size: -; j_call: TRBJ1-1; v_call: TRBV7-8; cdr3_nt: TGTGCCAGCAGCTCCATCGAGGGGACTGAAGCTTTCTTT; cdr3_aa: CASSSIEGTEAFF
d_call: -; clone_size: -; j_call: TRBJ2-3; v_call: TRBV29-1; cdr3_nt: TGCAGCGTCCAGGGAGGAGAGGCAGATACGCAGTATTTT; cdr3_aa: CSVQGGEADTQYF
d_call: -; clone_size: -; j_call: TRBJ1-5; v_call: TRBV29-1; cdr3_nt: TGCAGCGTTGCCTCCGGAACAGGGAATCAGCCCCAGCATTTT; cdr3_aa: CSVASGTGNQPQHF